This T cell receptor (beta chain) was captured by sequencing in a study of control samples from healthy donors and cancer patients. CDR1 and CDR2 from the germline V gene are MNHEY and SMNVEV (reference sequence). V gave up 5 bases and J gave up 2 bases, with 18 bases separating them. There are 17 residues in the CDR3. Generated by immunoSEQ multiplex PCR, the TCRdb table keeps only in-frame clones and is missing some. There are approximately 71,000 clones in the sample; approximately 89% occur only once, and approximately 18% lies in the top ten. The receptor was isolated from a man aged 55 to 69 with lung cancer. The sequenced material came from PBMCs. The V and J genes are TRBV27 and TRBJ2-2; a possible D gene is TRBD1 (6 bases). This CDR3 is CASSPSGALINTGELFF. In nucleotides, the CDR3 is TGTGCCAGCAGTCCCTCAGGGGCCCTTATTAACACCGGGGAGCTGTTTTTT.